The following is a T cell receptor (beta chain) sequence with its context. This clonotype occurred many times. The antigen it binds to is not known. The record has no base qualities; no much larger clone is one base away. This entry belongs to a study of T-cell reconstitution after alpha-beta-depleted transplantation in children (dated by TCRdb to the mid-2010s). Concerning the study at large: Using TCR repertoire profiling, the study followed T-cell immune reconstitution in a quantitative way in children after TCRalphabeta/CD19-depleted allogeneic hematopoietic cell transplantation. The full study reports these points: The high TCRbeta diversity at day 60 in some patients was ascribed to recipient T cells and intrathymic progenitors that had survived conditioning. Over the following months the frequencies of hyperexpanded clones went down, and after one year T-cell counts and TCRbeta diversity were mostly credited to newly produced T cells. The apparently early alphabetaT-cell count recovery about two months after transplant was reportedly dependent on only several hundred rapidly expanded clones derived from non-depleted graft cells.

The library was made by PCR. These reads were obtained on an Illumina HiSeq 2500. TCR libraries were prepared with molecular barcoding, using unique molecular identifiers to normalize TCRbeta repertoire quantification. TCRdb trimmed the raw reads at Q25, called clones with MiXCR and kept productive beta chains. Entries are consolidated by CDR3 protein sequence, retaining the most common genes and DNA. For this sample there are about 150,000 distinct CDR3 sequences; around 10% appear just once. Under 15% of the sample rests with the top ten. The meaning of the sample's treatment or condition label: allogeneic hematopoietic cell transplantation with graft depleted of TCRalphabeta T cells and CD19 B cells. TCRalphabeta/CD19-depleted allogeneic hematopoietic cell grafts were given to the transplant recipients, all of whom were children. V loses 2 bases, J loses 7 bases, and the germline ends lie 9 bases apart. In the germline V gene (reference sequence), CDR1 corresponds to GTSNPN and CDR2 to SVGIG. The CDR3, cysteine through phenylalanine, is 12 amino acids long. Only the CDR3 portion is preserved as DNA: 36 bases, with reading frame beginning at the first base.

The sample was PBMCs, taken before TCRalphabeta/CD19-depleted stem cell transplant. The chain uses TRBV30 and TRBJ2-1; no D gene call is confident. The clonotype originates from a boy younger than 10 with acute myeloid leukemia, due to receive a stem cell transplant. The CDR3 region reads CAWSKSRNEQFF. In nucleotide form, the sequence is TGTGCCTGGAGTAAGTCTCGGAATGAGCAGTTCTTC.